This T cell receptor (beta chain) was documented in a study of shared clonotypes between healthy human individuals. The study, taken as a whole, reports: It was anticipated that sequencing depth would influence how many clonotypes donors shared. The rarefaction results pointed to incomplete sorted-subset sequencing despite large depth.

Germline V gene sequence: CDR1 MNHEY, CDR2 SMNVEV (reference sequence). This CDR3 spans 14 amino acids. Trimming shortened V by 0 bases and J by 6 bases, and 11 bases separated the two germline ends. The data were produced by immunoSEQ multiplex PCR, yet TCRdb's version contains in-frame clones alone and is incomplete. In the table there are 2 million or so clones, about 95% of which are singletons. CD45RO-negative, CCR7-positively selected cells formed the naive CD8 fraction, excluding terminally differentiated effector memory CD45RA+ cells. As regards this clone: Its antigen remains unknown. This sample includes further DNA sequences coding for the same CDR3.

This TCR was recovered from a man between 18 and 29 years old in good health. The sample consisted of naive CD8+ T cells sorted from blood. The chain is built from TRBV27 and TRBJ1-2, with D maybe TRBD1 (5 bases). The chain's CDR3 is CASSLSPGTDGYTF. The CDR3 DNA reads TGTGCCAGCAGTTTATCCCCCGGGACGGATGGCTACACCTTC.